Following are 8 T cell receptor beta chains from one sample sequenced in a study of blood T cell repertoires in COVID-19. The data were produced by immunoSEQ multiplex PCR, yet TCRdb's version contains in-frame clones alone and is incomplete. The profile shows under 200,000 clones, 65% to 85% of them singletons. Sequenced sample: peripheral blood. These receptors were collected from an elderly woman with active or convalescent COVID-19.

The genes are TRBV3-1 (or the pseudogene TRBV3-2) and TRBJ2-7, with D perhaps TRBD2 (5 bases). CDR3 length: 12 amino acids. The V gene lost 4 bases and the J gene lost 2 bases, with 6 bases spanning the gap. The germline gives CDR1 LGHDT, CDR2 YNNKEL (reference sequence). The CDR3 DNA reads TGTGCCAGCAGCCGAGGGACCTACGAGCAGTACTTC. Its translation: CASSRGTYEQYF.

The chain carries TRBV7-2 and TRBJ1-1; 9 nucleotides line up with TRBD1. J lost 4 bases, V lost 1 base, and 1 base had no gene match. CDR1 and CDR2 from the germline V gene are SGHTA and FQGNSA. The CDR3 totals 14 residues. The CDR3 loop reads CASSLGTGVTEAFF. The DNA of the CDR3 is TGTGCCAGCAGCTTAGGGACAGGGGTCACTGAAGCTTTCTTT.

The gene calls are TRBV5-8 and TRBJ1-3; no definite D call. Germline values: CDR1 SGHTS, CDR2 YDEGEE. The CDR3 sequence is 15 residues long. V lost 0 bases and J 0 bases, leaving 7 bases between the germline ends. CDR3 nucleotide sequence: TGTGCCAGCAGCTTGGCGCAGTCCTCTGGAAACACCATATATTTT. Its translation: CASSLAQSSGNTIYF.

CDR3: CASSPIGTGKNTEAFF. DNA of the CDR3: TGCGCCAGCAGCCCAATCGGAACGGGGAAGAACACTGAAGCTTTCTTT. This chain links TRBV4-3 with TRBJ1-1; D not resolved. The CDR3 has 16 residues. Germline V gives CDR1 LGHNA, CDR2 YSLEER. V lost 4 bases, J lost 1 base, and 16 bases lay in between.

V is TRBV25-1 and J is TRBJ1-6; 7 bases align to TRBD1. Per the germline V gene, CDR1 is MGHDK and CDR2 is SYGVNS. The V segment lost 2 bases and the J segment 10 bases; nucleotides outside the gene matches: 8. The length of the CDR3 is 15 residues. The CDR3 DNA reads TGTGCCAGCAGTGAACCGACAGGGAGTATCTCACCCCTCCACTTT. Its translation is CASSEPTGSISPLHF.

This clone was observed a single time. The rearrangement joins TRBV11-3 to TRBJ1-1; D unclear. The V gene lost 1 base and the J gene lost 9 bases, with 9 bases spanning the gap. The CDR3 runs 12 residues. The germline V gene encodes CDR1 SGHNT and CDR2 YENEEA. CDR3 sequence (DNA): TGTGCCAGCAGCTTAGCGGGCGGGAAAGCTTTCTTT. Amino acids: CASSLAGGKAFF.

The V call is TRBV4-1, the J call TRBJ1-1, with D possibly matching TRBD1 (5 bases). Germline V lookup: CDR1 MGHRA, CDR2 YSYEKL. The CDR3 totals 12 residues. V dropped 8 bases and J dropped 4 bases, with 11 bases sitting between them. The CDR3 loop reads CASRGTGTEAFF. CDR3 bases: TGCGCCAGCCGGGGGACGGGCACTGAAGCTTTCTTT.

V usage is TRBV7-2 and J usage is TRBJ2-5; maybe TRBD2 (6 bases). V shed 0 bases and J shed 5 bases, with 10 bases lying between them. The CDR3 runs 14 residues. The germline V gene encodes CDR1 SGHTA and CDR2 FQGNSA. The CDR3 sequence: CASSLAPGRETQYF. DNA of the CDR3: TGTGCCAGCAGCTTAGCGCCGGGGAGGGAGACCCAGTACTTC.